The entry that follows covers one T cell receptor (beta chain) sequence. The sample comes from a study of blood T cell repertoires in COVID-19. Study-wide context: T cells, B-cell-depleted T cells, or PBMCs provided the cDNA or gDNA that served as material.

Ages ranged from about 18 to 89 years, with residence in about 24 US areas. Participant-reported clinical history was the basis for cohort assignment. Germline CDR1 and CDR2: SGHTA and FQGTGA. The CDR3 totals 17 residues. The trim removed 4 bases at V and 0 bases at J, leaving 10 bases unmatched. Authors' data handling: From reference gene primer amplification, estimates of nucleated cell counts were derived. Some clones are missing from TCRdb's copy, which holds only in-frame ones; the method was immunoSEQ multiplex PCR. V and J calls plus clone size are reproduced from that table; the DNA served to infer D and trimming. The sample contains 250,000 to 350,000 clones, roughly 90% of which appear only once.

Sequenced material: PBMCs or T cells enriched from blood (not recorded which). V usage is TRBV7-3 and J usage is TRBJ2-3; 7 positions agree with TRBD2. This TCR derives from a woman in her late teens or twenties with acute COVID-19. CDR3 in DNA: TGTGCCAGCAGCTCAGAAGCTAGCGGTGGGAGCACAGATACGCAGTATTTT. It yields the protein CASSSEASGGSTDTQYF.